These T cell receptor beta chains were read from a single sample in a study of T cells in localized non-small cell lung cancer. Here immunoSEQ multiplex PCR was the method, and the copy in TCRdb shows in-frame clones only, minus some. The sample contains about 33,000 clones, about nine tenths of which appear only once. Sequencing used peripheral blood, obtained before any cancer treatment. All receptors come from a female donor aged 60 or older with stage I lung adenocarcinoma. The CDR3 runs from the conserved cysteine through the conserved F or W. The D gene is left open where the match is weak. Clone size is given for some rows only: seen once, a few or many times, or a class if the clone is expanded.

d_call j_call clone_size v_call cdr3_nt cdr3_aa
. TRBJ1-1 . TRBV27 TGTGCCAGCAGTTTCGACAGCAACACTGAAGCTTTCTTT CASSFDSNTEAFF
TRBD1 TRBJ2-5 . TRBV10-3 TGTGCCATCAGTCAAGGGACAGGGGTAACGGAGACCCAGTACTTC CAISQGTGVTETQYF
. TRBJ1-2 . TRBV5-6 TGTGCCAGCAGCCTGGGACGGTGGAGGGGCTACACCTTC CASSLGRWRGYTF
. TRBJ1-1 few TRBV29-1 TGCAGCGTTGTAAGTGGCACTGAAGCTTTCTTT CSVVSGTEAFF
. TRBJ2-4 . TRBV5-5 TGTGCCAGCAGCTTGTGGGAGGGACAGACGCCCAAAAACATTCAGTACTTC CASSLWEGQTPKNIQYF
TRBD1 TRBJ1-1 . TRBV11-3 TGTGCCAGCAGCTTAGTAGGACAGGCGTCGGAAGCTTTCTTT CASSLVGQASEAFF
. TRBJ1-4 . TRBV7-2 TGTGCCAGCAGCTTGTCCAGGGATAATGAAAAACTGTTTTTT CASSLSRDNEKLFF
TRBD1 TRBJ1-2 . TRBV15 TGTGCCACCAGCAGAGACACTGGACAGGCCTATGGCTACACCTTC CATSRDTGQAYGYTF
TRBD1 TRBJ1-4 . TRBV6-5 TGTGCCAGCAGAGGACAGGGGGTTGAAAAACTGTTTTTT CASRGQGVEKLFF
TRBD1 TRBJ1-1 . TRBV7-6 TGTGCCAGCAGCCCGGACAGGTACACTGAAGCTTTCTTT CASSPDRYTEAFF
. TRBJ1-4 . TRBV11-2 TGTGCCAGCAGCCCTGGGGGGACAACAAATGAAAAACTGTTTTTT CASSPGGTTNEKLFF
. TRBJ2-6 . TRBV11-3 TGTGCCAGCAGCCGACCAGGGTCTGGGGCCAACGTCCTGACTTTC CASSRPGSGANVLTF
. TRBJ2-3 . TRBV5-4 TGTGCCAGCAGCAAGTCTCAAGGAGATACGCAGTATTTT CASSKSQGDTQYF
TRBD1 TRBJ2-7 . TRBV6-5 TGTGCCAGCAGTCGTGACAGGGTCCGGAGCGAGCAGTACTTC CASSRDRVRSEQYF
. TRBJ2-1 . TRBV7-2 TGTGCCAGCAGCTTAGGGTCTTTGGGACTGGCAAACAATGAGCAGTTCTTC CASSLGSLGLANNEQFF